The rows below give T cell receptor beta chains drawn from one sample of a study of OX40 agonist ivuxolimab in advanced cancers. The repertoire was sequenced with immunoSEQ multiplex PCR; TCRdb's copy has only in-frame clones and lacks some. The sample shows around 80,000 clones, around 90% of them seen only once. This specimen was CD4+ or CD8+ T cells sorted from blood, taken in a trial of the OX40 agonist ivuxolimab. The receptors come from an adult with an advanced solid tumor such as melanoma, head and neck, liver or kidney cancer. CDR3s include the opening cysteine and the closing phenylalanine or tryptophan. The order of the fields is V gene, clone size, J gene, D gene, CDR3 protein, CDR3 DNA. The D gene is left open where the match is weak. Size is omitted from some rows. Given values are once, few, many or a class for expanded clones.

TRBV27	-	TRBJ1-6	-	CASSPGGARTLHF	TGTGCCAGCAGTCCCGGGGGGGCTAGGACCCTCCACTTT
TRBV7-9	-	TRBJ2-7	TRBD1	CASSSAPGQGSHEQYF	TGTGCCAGCAGCTCTGCACCGGGACAGGGGAGCCACGAGCAGTACTTC
TRBV9	-	TRBJ2-6	-	CASSVVGVGANVLTF	TGTGCCAGCAGCGTAGTGGGGGTCGGGGCCAACGTCCTGACTTTC
TRBV12-5	-	TRBJ2-5	-	CASQRRITETQYF	TGTGCTAGTCAACGCAGGATAACAGAGACCCAGTACTTC
TRBV2	-	TRBJ2-2	-	CASKDNRNTGELFF	TGTGCCAGCAAAGACAACAGGAACACCGGGGAGCTGTTTTTT
TRBV18	-	TRBJ2-1	-	CASSRSDNEQFF	TGTGCCAGCTCACGCAGCGACAATGAGCAGTTCTTC
TRBV15	once	TRBJ1-4	-	CATSRGQGRNEKLFF	TGTGCCACCAGCAGAGGGCAGGGTAGAAATGAAAAACTGTTTTTT
TRBV28	-	TRBJ1-1	-	CASSLPPGGEAFF	TGTGCCAGCAGTTTACCCCCCGGGGGTGAAGCTTTCTTT
TRBV18	once	TRBJ1-1	TRBD1	CASSPGQGKGSGTEAFF	TGTGCCAGCTCACCGGGACAGGGAAAAGGGTCGGGCACTGAAGCTTTCTTT
TRBV5-1	-	TRBJ2-7	-	CASSLDNRDEQYF	TGCGCCAGCAGCTTGGATAACAGGGACGAGCAGTACTTC
TRBV10-3	-	TRBJ1-5	-	CAISVDRFNQPQHF	TGTGCCATCAGTGTCGACAGGTTCAATCAGCCCCAGCATTTT
TRBV19	-	TRBJ1-4	-	CASSIQGDEKLFF	TGTGCCAGTAGTATACAGGGCGATGAAAAACTGTTTTTT
TRBV14	-	TRBJ2-1	TRBD2	CASSPLAGGLNEQFF	TGTGCCAGCAGCCCCCTAGCGGGGGGGCTTAATGAGCAGTTCTTC
TRBV15	-	TRBJ1-4	TRBD1	CATSRRGGRGNEKLFF	TGTGCCACCAGCAGGAGAGGGGGCAGGGGGAATGAAAAACTGTTTTTT
TRBV7-3	-	TRBJ2-3	TRBD2	CASSLGLAGTDTQYF	TGTGCCAGCAGCCTGGGGCTAGCGGGCACAGATACGCAGTATTTT
TRBV5-3	few	TRBJ1-2	-	CARSLEGRGGYTF	TGTGCCAGAAGCTTGGAGGGGCGCGGTGGCTACACCTTC
TRBV2	-	TRBJ2-1	-	CASLWDQNNEQFF	TGTGCCAGCTTATGGGACCAGAACAATGAGCAGTTCTTC
TRBV7-2	-	TRBJ1-6	-	CASSLRRNSPLHF	TGTGCCAGCAGCTTAAGGAGGAATTCACCCCTCCACTTT
TRBV28	-	TRBJ2-3	-	CASSPREGTQYF	TGTGCCAGCAGTCCCCGCGAGGGAACGCAGTATTTT
TRBV19	-	TRBJ1-4	TRBD1	CASSTELQGGKLFF	TGTGCCAGTAGTACGGAACTACAGGGGGGAAAACTGTTTTTT
TRBV19	once	TRBJ1-2	-	CASTPGNRDGYTF	TGTGCCAGTACCCCGGGGAACCGGGATGGCTACACCTTC
TRBV18	few	TRBJ1-5	-	CASSPGVSQPQHF	TGTGCCAGCTCACCAGGGGTATCGCAGCCCCAGCATTTT